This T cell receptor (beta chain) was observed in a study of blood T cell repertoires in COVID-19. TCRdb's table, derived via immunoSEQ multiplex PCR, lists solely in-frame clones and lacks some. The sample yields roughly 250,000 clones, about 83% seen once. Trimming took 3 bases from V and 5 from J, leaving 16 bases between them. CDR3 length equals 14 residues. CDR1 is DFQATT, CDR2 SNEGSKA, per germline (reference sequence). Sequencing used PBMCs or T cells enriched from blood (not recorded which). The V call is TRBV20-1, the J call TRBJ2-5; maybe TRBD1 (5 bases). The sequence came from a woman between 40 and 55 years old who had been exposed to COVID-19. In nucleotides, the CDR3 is TGCAGTGCTAGTCTTCCCAGGGTTTTGGAGACCCAGTACTTC. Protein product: CSASLPRVLETQYF.